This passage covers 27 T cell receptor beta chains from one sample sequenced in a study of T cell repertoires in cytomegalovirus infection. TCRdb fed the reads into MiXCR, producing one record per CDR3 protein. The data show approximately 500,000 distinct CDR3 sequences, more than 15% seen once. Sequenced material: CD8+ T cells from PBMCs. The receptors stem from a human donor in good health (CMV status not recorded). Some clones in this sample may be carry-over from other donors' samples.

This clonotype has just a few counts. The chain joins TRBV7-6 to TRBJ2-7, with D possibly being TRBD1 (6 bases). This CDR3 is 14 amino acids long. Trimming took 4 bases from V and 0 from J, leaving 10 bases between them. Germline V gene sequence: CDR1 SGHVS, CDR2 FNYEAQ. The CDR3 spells CASSSDRNSYEQYF. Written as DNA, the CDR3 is TGTGCCAGCAGCTCCGACAGGAACTCCTACGAGCAGTACTTC.

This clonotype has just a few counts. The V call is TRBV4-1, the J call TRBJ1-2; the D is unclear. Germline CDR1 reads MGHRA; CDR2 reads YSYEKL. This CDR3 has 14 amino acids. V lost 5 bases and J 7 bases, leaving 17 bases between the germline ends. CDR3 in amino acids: CASSGFGAYSGYTF. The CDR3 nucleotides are TGCGCCAGCAGCGGATTTGGAGCCTACTCTGGCTACACCTTC.

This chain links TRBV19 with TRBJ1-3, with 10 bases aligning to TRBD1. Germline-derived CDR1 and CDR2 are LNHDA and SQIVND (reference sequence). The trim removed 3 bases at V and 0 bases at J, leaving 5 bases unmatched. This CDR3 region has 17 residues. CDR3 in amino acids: CASSMDRGFSSGNTIYF. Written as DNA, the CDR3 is TGTGCCAGTAGTATGGACAGGGGGTTTAGCTCTGGAAACACCATATATTTT.

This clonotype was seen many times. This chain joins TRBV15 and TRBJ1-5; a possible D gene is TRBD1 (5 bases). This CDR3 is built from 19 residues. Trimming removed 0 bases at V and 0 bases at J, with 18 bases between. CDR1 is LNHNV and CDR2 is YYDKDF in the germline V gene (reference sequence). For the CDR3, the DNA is TGTGCCACCAGCAGAGAAGGTGTAGAGACAGATTATAGCAATCAGCCCCAGCATTTT. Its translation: CATSREGVETDYSNQPQHF. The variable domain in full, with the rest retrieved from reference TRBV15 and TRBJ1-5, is DAMVIQNPRYQVTQFGKPVTLSCSQTLNHNVMYWYQQKSSQAPKLLFHYYDKDFNNEADTPDNFQSRRPNTSFCFLDIRSPGLGDTAMYLCATSREGVETDYSNQPQHFGDGTRLSIL.

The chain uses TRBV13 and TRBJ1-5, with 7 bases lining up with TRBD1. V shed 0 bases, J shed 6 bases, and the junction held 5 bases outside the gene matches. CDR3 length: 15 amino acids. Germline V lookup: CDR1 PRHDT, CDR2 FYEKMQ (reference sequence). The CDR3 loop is CASSLGGAGGQPQHF. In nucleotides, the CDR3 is TGTGCCAGCAGCTTAGGAGGGGCAGGGGGTCAGCCCCAGCATTTT.

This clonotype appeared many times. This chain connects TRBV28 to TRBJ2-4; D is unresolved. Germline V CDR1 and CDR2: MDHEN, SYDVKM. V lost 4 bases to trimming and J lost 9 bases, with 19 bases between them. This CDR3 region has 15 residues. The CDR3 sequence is CASSSLNGESFIQYF. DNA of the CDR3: TGTGCCAGCAGTTCCCTTAATGGTGAATCGTTCATTCAGTACTTC.

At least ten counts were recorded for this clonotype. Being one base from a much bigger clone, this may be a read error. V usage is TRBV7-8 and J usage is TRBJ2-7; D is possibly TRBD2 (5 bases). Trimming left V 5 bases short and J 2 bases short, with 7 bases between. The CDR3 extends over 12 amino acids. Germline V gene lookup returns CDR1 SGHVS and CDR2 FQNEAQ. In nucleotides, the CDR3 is TGTGCCAGCAGCCCCGGGGCCTACGAGCAGTACTTC. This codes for CASSPGAYEQYF. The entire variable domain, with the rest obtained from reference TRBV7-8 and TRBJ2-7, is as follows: GAGVSQSPRYKVAKRGQDVALRCDPISGHVSLFWYQQALGQGPEFLTYFQNEAQLDKSGLPSDRFFAERPEGSVSTLKIQRTQQEDSAVYLCASSPGAYEQYFGPGTRLTVT.

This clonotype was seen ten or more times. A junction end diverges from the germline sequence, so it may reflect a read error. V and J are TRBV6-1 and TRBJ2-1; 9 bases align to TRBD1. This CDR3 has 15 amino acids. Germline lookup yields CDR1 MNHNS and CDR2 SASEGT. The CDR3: CASRSTGGAYNEQFF. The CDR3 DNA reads TGTGCCAGCAGATCCACAGGGGGCGCCTACAACGAGCAGTTCTTC.

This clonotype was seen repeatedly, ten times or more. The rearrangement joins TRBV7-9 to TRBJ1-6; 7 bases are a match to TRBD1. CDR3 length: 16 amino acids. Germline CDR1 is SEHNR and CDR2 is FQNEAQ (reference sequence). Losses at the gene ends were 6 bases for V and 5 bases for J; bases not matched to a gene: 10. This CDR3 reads CASRGPGDSDNSPLHF. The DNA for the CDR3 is TGTGCCAGCAGGGGGCCGGGGGACAGTGATAATTCACCCCTCCACTTT.

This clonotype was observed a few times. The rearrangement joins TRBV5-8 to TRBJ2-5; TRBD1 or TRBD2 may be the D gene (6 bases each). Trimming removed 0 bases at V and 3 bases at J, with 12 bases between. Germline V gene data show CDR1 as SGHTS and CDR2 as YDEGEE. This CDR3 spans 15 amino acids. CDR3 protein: CASSLDSGAEETQYF. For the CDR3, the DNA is TGTGCCAGCAGCTTGGACTCGGGGGCGGAAGAGACCCAGTACTTC.

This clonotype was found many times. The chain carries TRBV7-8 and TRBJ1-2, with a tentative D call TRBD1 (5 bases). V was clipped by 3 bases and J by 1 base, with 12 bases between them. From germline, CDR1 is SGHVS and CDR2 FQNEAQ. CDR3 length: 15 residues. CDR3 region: CASSFRPGSNYGYTF. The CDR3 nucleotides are TGTGCCAGCAGCTTTCGTCCAGGGAGTAACTATGGCTACACCTTC. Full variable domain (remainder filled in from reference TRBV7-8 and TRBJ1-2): GAGVSQSPRYKVAKRGQDVALRCDPISGHVSLFWYQQALGQGPEFLTYFQNEAQLDKSGLPSDRFFAERPEGSVSTLKIQRTQQEDSAVYLCASSFRPGSNYGYTFGSGTRLTVV.

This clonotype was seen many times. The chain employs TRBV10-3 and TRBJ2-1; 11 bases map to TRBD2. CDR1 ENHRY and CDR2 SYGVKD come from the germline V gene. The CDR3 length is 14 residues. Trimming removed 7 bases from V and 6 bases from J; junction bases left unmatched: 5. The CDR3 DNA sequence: TGTGCCATCAATACTAGCGGGAGAGGCAATGAGCAGTTCTTC. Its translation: CAINTSGRGNEQFF.

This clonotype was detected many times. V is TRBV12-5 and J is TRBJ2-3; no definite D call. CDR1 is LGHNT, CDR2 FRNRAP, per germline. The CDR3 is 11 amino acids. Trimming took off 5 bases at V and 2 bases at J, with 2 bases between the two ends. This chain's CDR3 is CASGTTDTQYF. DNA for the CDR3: TGTGCTAGTGGTACCACAGATACGCAGTATTTT.

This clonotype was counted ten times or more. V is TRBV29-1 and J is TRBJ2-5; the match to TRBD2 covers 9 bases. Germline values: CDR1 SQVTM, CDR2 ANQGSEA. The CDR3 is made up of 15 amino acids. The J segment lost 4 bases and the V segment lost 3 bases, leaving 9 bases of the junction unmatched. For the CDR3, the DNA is TGCAGCGTTGAGGGGGTAGCGGGAGAAATAGAGACCCAGTACTTC. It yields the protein CSVEGVAGEIETQYF.

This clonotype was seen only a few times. CDR3 region: CASSPRQGRDYGYTF. As DNA, the CDR3 is TGTGCCAGCAGCCCAAGACAGGGGAGAGATTATGGCTACACCTTC. The gene calls are TRBV3-1 and TRBJ1-2, with TRBD1 identical over 8 bases. This CDR3 region has 15 residues. V dropped 4 bases and J dropped 5; count of bases not matched to a gene: 9. Germline V CDR1 and CDR2: LGHDT, YNNKEL (reference sequence). Based on the CDR3 plus reference TRBV3-1 and TRBJ1-2, the full variable domain is DTAVSQTPKYLVTQMGNDKSIKCEQNLGHDTMYWYKQDSKKFLKIMFSYNNKELIINETVPNRFSPKSPDKAHLNLHINSLELGDSAVYFCASSPRQGRDYGYTFGSGTRLTVV.

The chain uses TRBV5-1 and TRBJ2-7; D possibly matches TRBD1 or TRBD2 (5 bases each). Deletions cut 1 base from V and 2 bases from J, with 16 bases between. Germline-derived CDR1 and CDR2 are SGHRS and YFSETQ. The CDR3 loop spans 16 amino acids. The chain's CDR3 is CASSLTWGSGAYEQYF. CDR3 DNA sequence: TGCGCCAGCAGCTTGACGTGGGGGTCTGGGGCCTACGAGCAGTACTTC. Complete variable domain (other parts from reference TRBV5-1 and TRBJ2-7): KAGVTQTPRYLIKTRGQQVTLSCSPISGHRSVSWYQQTPGQGLQFLFEYFSETQRNKGNFPGRFSGRQFSNSRSEMNVSTLELGDSALYLCASSLTWGSGAYEQYFGPGTRLTVT.

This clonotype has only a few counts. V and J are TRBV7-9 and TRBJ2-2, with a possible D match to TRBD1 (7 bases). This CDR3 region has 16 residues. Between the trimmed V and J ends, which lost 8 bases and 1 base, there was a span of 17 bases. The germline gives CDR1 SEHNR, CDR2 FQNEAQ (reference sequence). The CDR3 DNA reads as TGTGCCAGCGGAACAGGGGACTTCAAGAACACCGGGGAGCTGTTTTTT. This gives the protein CASGTGDFKNTGELFF.

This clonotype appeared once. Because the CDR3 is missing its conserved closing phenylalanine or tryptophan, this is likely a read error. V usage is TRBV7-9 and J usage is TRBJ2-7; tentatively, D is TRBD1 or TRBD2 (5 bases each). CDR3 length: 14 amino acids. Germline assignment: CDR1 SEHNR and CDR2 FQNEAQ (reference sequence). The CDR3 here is CASSSDGTPYEQYI. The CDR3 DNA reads TGTGCCAGCAGCTCCGACGGGACCCCCTACGAACAGTACATC.

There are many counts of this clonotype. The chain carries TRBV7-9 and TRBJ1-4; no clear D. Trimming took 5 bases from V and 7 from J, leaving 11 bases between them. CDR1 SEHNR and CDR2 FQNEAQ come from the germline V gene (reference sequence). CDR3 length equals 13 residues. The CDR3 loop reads CASSLVRAEKLFF. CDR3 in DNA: TGTGCCAGCAGCCTCGTGAGGGCTGAAAAACTGTTTTTT.

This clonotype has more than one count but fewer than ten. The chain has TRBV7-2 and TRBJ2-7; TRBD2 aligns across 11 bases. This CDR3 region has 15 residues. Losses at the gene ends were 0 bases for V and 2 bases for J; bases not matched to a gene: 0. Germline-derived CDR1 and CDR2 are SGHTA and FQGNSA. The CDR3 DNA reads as TGTGCCAGCAGCTTAGCTAGCGGGGGGGCCTACGAGCAGTACTTC. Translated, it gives CASSLASGGAYEQYF.

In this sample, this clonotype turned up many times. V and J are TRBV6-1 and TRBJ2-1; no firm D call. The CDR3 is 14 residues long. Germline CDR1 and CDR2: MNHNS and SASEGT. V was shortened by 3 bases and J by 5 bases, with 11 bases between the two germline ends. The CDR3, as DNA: TGTGCCAGCAGTGACTACGCACCGGACAATGAGCAGTTCTTC. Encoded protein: CASSDYAPDNEQFF.

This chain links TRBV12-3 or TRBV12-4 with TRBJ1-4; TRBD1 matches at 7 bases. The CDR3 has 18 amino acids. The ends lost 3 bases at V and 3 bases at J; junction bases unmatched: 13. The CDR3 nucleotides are TGTGCCAGCAGTTTTTCCAGGGGGAGACAAGGGGCTAATGAAAAACTGTTTTTT. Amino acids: CASSFSRGRQGANEKLFF.

Here the CDR3 reads CASSGSLGASMNTEAFF. The DNA of the CDR3 is TGTGCCAGCAGCGGATCTCTAGGGGCGTCTATGAACACTGAAGCTTTCTTT. The rearrangement uses TRBV7-9 and TRBJ1-1; possibly TRBD1 for D (5 bases). The germline CDR1 and CDR2 sequences are SEHNR and FQNEAQ (reference sequence). The CDR3 runs to 17 residues. With 5 bases removed from V and 0 bases from J, the gap between germline ends came to 19 bases.

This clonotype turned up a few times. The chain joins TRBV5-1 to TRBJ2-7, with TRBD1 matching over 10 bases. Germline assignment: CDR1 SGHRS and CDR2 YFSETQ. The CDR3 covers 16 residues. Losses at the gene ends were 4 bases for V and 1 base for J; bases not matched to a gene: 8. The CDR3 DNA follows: TGCGCCAGCAGCCCAAGGACAGGGGGGGTGTCCTACGAGCAGTACTTC. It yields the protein CASSPRTGGVSYEQYF.

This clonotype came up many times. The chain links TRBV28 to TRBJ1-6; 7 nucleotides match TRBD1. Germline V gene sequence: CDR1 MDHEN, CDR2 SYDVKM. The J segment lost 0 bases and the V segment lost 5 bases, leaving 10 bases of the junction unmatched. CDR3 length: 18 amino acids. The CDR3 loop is CASSPDREGSSYNSPLHF. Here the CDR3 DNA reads TGTGCCAGCAGTCCAGACAGGGAAGGAAGCTCCTATAATTCACCCCTCCACTTT.

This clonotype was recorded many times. The CDR3 nucleotides read TGTGCCAGCAGCTCCACCACCCGGGGCGTAGCATACGAGCAGTACTTC. Translated: CASSSTTRGVAYEQYF. The chain has TRBV7-9 and TRBJ2-7; TRBD1 or TRBD2 may be the D gene (5 bases each). This CDR3 contains 16 residues. The V gene lost 4 bases and the J gene lost 4 bases, with 20 bases spanning the gap. Germline loops: CDR1 SEHNR, CDR2 FQNEAQ (reference sequence).

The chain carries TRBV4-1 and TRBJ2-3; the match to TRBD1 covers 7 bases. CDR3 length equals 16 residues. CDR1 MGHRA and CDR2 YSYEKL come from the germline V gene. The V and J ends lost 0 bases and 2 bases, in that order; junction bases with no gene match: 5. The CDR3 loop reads CASSQDRDRDTDTQYF. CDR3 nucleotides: TGCGCCAGCAGCCAAGATAGAGACAGGGACACAGATACGCAGTATTTT.